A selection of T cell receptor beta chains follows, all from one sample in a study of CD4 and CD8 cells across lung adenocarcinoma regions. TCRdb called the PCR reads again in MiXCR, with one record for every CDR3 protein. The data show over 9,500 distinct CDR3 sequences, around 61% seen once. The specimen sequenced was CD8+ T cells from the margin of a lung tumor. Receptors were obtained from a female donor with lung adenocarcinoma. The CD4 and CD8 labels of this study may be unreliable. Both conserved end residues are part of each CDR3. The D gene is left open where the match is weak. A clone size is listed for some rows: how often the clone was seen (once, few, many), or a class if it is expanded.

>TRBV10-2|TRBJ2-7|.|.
TGCGCCAGCAGTGAAACACCTCCCCCCGAGCAGTACTTC
CASSETPPPEQYF
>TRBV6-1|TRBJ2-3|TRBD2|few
TGTGCCAGCATCGGACTAGGGAGCACAGATACGCAGTATTTT
CASIGLGSTDTQYF
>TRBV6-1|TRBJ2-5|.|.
TGTGCGGGCATTGAAGGAGGGGGGTGGGAGATTCAGTACTTC
CAGIEGGGWEIQYF
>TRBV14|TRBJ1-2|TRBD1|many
TGTGCCAGCAGCCACAGGACAGGGGGCTATGGCTACACCTTC
CASSHRTGGYGYTF
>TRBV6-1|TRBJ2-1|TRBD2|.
TGTGCCAGCAGTCCCTTAGCGGGAGGCTCCAGCGAGCAGTTCTTC
CASSPLAGGSSEQFF
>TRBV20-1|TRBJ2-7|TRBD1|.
TGCAGTGCCGGGACAGCTGACCTGTTCTACGAGCAGTACTTC
CSAGTADLFYEQYF
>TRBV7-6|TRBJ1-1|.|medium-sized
TGTGCCAGCAGCTTAGGGGTTGCCGGGGAGGGGATTGTATCTGAAGCTTTCTTT
CASSLGVAGEGIVSEAFF
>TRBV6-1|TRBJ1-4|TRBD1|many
TGTGCCAGCAATAAACCGGGACAGGGGCAAGAAAAACTGTTTTTT
CASNKPGQGQEKLFF
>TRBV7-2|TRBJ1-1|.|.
TGTGCCAGCAGCCTGGACAAGAACACTGAAGCTTTCTTT
CASSLDKNTEAFF
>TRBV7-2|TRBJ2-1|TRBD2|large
TGTGCCAGCAGCTTAGTTGTCGGGGGGGCCTACAATGAGCAGTTCTTC
CASSLVVGGAYNEQFF
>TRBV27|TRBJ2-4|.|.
TGTGCCAGGGGGCTGTGGGCCACAGATACGCAGTACTTC
CARGLWATDTQYF
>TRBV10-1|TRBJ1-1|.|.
TGCGCCAGCAGTGCAGGACCGTGCGAAGCTTTCTTT
CASSAGPCEAFF
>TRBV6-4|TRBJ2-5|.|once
TGTGGCAGGGGTGACTCTGGCGGGGGCGAAGATACGCAGTACTTT
CGRGDSGGGEDTQYF
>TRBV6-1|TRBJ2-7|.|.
TGTGCCAGCAGCGCCACCAATACGATCTACGAGCAGTACTTC
CASSATNTIYEQYF
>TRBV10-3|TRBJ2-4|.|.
TGTGCCATCTCCAGTGTGGAAGATACTCAGTACTTC
CAISSVEDTQYF
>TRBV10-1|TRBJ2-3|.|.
TGCGCCAGCTCCCGAGGGCTGGGGAGGTGGGCCAAAAATACGCAGTATTTT
CASSRGLGRWAKNTQYF
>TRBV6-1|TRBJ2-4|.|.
TGTGCCAGCACGGGGCTGTGGGGCAAAAATACGCAGTACTTC
CASTGLWGKNTQYF
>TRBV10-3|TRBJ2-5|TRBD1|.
TGTGGCGTGGGGCAGGGGGTCTGCGTTCCAGAGACGCAGTATTTC
CGVGQGVCVPETQYF
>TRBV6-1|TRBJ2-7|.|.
TGTGCCAGCAGTGACAGCGGGCGGACCTACGAGCAGTACTTC
CASSDSGRTYEQYF
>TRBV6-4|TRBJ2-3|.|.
TGTGCCGCGGGTGTCTGTGGCGGGGACGCAGATACGCAGTATTTT
CAAGVCGGDADTQYF
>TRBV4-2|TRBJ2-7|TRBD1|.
TGTGCCAGCAGACCCACAGGGGGCGAAGGCGAGCAGTACTTC
CASRPTGGEGEQYF
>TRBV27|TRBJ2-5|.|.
TGTGCCAGCAGTTTAACGGGGCAGACCCAGTACTTC
CASSLTGQTQYF
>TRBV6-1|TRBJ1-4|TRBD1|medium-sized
TGTGCCAGCTATCCGGACAGGGACCCTGCAACTAATGAAAAACTGTTTTTT
CASYPDRDPATNEKLFF
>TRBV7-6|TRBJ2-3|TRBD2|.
TGTGCCAGCAGCTTAGGCTCCTTAGCGGGGGATACGCAGTATTTT
CASSLGSLAGDTQYF
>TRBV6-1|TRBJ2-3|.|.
TGTGCCAGCCCGGGGCTGGGGGGCAAAAATACGCAGTATTTC
CASPGLGGKNTQYF
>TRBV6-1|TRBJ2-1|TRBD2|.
TGTGCCAGCAGTGAGGGTAGCGGGGGGGCGGGTGAGCAGTTCTTC
CASSEGSGGAGEQFF
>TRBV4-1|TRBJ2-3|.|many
TGCGCCAGCAGCCGGCCAGGGACTAGCACAGATACGCAGTATTTT
CASSRPGTSTDTQYF